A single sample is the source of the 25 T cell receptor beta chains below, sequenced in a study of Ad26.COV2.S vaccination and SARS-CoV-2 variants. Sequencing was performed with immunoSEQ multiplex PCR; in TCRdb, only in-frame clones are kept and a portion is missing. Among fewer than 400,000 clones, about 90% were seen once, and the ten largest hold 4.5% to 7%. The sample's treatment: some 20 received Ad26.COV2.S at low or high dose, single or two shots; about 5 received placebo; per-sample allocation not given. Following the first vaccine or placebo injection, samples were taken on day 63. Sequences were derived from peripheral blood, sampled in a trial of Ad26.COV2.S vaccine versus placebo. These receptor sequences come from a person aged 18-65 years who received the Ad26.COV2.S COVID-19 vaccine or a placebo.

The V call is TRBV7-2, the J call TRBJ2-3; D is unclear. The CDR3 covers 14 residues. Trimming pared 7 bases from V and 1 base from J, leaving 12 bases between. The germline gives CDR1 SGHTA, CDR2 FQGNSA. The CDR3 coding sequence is TGTGCCAGCACCCCTCGAGGCCGCACAGATACGCAGTATTTT. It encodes CASTPRGRTDTQYF.

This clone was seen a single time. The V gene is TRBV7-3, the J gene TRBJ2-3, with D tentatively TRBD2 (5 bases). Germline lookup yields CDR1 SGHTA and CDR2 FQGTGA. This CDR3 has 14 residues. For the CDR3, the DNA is TGTGCTTCTAGCAAAGGCTTGAACACAGATACGCAGTATTTT. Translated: CASSKGLNTDTQYF.

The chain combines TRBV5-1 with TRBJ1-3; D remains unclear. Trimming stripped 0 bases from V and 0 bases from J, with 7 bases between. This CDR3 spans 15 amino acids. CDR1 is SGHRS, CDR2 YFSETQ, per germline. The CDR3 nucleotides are TGCGCCAGCAGCTTGGGGGTACCCTCTGGAAACACCATATATTTT. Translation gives CASSLGVPSGNTIYF.

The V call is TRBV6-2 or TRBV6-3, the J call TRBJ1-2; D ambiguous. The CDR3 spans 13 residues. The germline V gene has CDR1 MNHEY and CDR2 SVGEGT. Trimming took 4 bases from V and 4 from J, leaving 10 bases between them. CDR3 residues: CASSLYGSYGYTF. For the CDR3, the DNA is TGTGCCAGCAGTTTGTACGGGTCCTATGGCTACACCTTC.

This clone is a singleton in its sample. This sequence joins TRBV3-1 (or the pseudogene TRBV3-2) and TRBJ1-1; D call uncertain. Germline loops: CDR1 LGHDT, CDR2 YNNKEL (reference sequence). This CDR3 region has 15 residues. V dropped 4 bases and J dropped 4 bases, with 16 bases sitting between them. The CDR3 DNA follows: TGTGCCAGCAGCCCGCGGTTCGGGCCGTCCACTGAAGCTTTCTTT. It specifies CASSPRFGPSTEAFF.

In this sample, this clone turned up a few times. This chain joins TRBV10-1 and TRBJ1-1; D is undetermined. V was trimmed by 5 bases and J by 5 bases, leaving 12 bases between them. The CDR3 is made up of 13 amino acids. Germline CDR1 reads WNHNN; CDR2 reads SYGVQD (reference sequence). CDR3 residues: CASSPTLLTEAFF. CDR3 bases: TGCGCCAGCAGTCCCACCCTCCTTACTGAAGCTTTCTTT.

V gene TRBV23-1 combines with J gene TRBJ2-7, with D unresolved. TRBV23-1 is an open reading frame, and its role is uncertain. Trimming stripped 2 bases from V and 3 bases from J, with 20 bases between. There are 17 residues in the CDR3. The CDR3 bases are TGCGCCAGCAGTCAAGACAACAGCTATCCCCTCTACTACGAGCAGTACGTC. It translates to CASSQDNSYPLYYEQYV.

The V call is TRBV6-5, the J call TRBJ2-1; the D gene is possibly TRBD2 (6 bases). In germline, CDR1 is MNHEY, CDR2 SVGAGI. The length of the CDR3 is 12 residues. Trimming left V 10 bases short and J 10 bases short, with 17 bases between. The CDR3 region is CAISVGGLEQFF. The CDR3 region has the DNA TGTGCCATCTCTGTGGGGGGACTGGAGCAGTTCTTC.

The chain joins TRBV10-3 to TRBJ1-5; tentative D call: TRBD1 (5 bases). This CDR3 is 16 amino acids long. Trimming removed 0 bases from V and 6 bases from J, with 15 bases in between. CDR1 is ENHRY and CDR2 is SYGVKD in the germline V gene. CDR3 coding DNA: TGTGCCATCAGTGAGTCAGAAAGGGTTCAGGGTCAGCCCCAGCATTTT. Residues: CAISESERVQGQPQHF.

The CDR3 reads CASSPRRDSGNTIYF. The CDR3, as DNA: TGTGCCAGCTCACCTCGAAGGGACTCTGGAAACACCATATATTTT. This chain links TRBV18 with TRBJ1-3; no reliable D call. The V and J ends lost 3 bases and 0 bases respectively, with 9 bases between them. Germline CDR1 reads KGHSH; CDR2 reads LQKENI. There are 15 residues in the CDR3.

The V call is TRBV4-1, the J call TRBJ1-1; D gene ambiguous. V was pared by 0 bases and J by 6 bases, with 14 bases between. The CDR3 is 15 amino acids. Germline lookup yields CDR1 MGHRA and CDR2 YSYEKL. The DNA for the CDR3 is TGCGCCAGCAGCCAAGATGACTGGGAGGTCCCTGAAGCTTTCTTT. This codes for CASSQDDWEVPEAFF.

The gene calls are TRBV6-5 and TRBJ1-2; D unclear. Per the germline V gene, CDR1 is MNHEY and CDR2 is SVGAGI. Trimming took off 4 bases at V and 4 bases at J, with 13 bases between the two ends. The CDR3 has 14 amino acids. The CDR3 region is CASSSSAGFYGYTF. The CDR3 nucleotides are TGTGCCAGCAGTTCGTCGGCAGGATTCTATGGCTACACCTTC.

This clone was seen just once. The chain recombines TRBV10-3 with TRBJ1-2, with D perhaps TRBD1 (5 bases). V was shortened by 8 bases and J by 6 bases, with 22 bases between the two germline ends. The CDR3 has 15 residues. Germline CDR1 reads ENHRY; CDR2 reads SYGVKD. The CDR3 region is CAIVRGREGGDGYTF. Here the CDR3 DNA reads TGTGCCATCGTGAGGGGCCGCGAGGGAGGGGATGGCTACACCTTC.

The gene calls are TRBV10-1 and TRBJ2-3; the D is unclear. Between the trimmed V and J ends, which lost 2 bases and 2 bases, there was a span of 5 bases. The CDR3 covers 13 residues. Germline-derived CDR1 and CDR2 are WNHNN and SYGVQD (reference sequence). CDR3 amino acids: CASSEPDTDTQYF. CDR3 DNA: TGCGCCAGCAGTGAGCCGGACACAGATACGCAGTATTTT.

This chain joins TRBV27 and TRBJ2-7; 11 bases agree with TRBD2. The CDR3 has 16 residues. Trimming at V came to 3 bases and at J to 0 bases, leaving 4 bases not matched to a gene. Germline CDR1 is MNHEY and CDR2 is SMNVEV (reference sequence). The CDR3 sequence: CASSFGTSGSSYEQYF. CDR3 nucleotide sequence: TGTGCCAGCAGTTTCGGGACTAGCGGATCCTCCTACGAGCAGTACTTC.

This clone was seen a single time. The CDR3 region is CASSSGSVTEAFF. In DNA form, the CDR3 reads TGTGCCAGCAGTTCCGGATCGGTCACTGAAGCTTTCTTT. The rearrangement links TRBV27 to TRBJ1-1; D gene uncertain. The V end was cut by 4 bases, the J end by 4 bases, with 10 bases between. This CDR3 comprises 13 residues. Looked up from germline, CDR1 is MNHEY and CDR2 is SMNVEV (reference sequence).

CDR3 loop: CASSWGLQGAPGGTQYF. CDR3 DNA: TGTGCCAGCAGCTGGGGGCTACAGGGGGCGCCGGGAGGGACCCAGTACTTC. This chain uses TRBV7-9 with TRBJ2-5; 9 bases match TRBD1. The V gene end was trimmed by 4 bases and the J gene end by 7 bases; junction bases not matched to a gene: 16. Germline-derived CDR1 and CDR2 are SEHNR and FQNEAQ (reference sequence). The CDR3 is 17 amino acids.

Here the CDR3 reads CASRETGRITEAFF. As DNA, the CDR3 is TGTGCCAGCAGAGAGACAGGGAGGATTACTGAAGCTTTCTTT. The chain recombines TRBV7-2 with TRBJ1-1, with 7 bases fitting TRBD1. The V and J ends lost 6 bases and 5 bases, in that order; junction bases with no gene match: 9. Germline V gene sequence: CDR1 SGHTA, CDR2 FQGNSA. The CDR3 spans 14 residues.

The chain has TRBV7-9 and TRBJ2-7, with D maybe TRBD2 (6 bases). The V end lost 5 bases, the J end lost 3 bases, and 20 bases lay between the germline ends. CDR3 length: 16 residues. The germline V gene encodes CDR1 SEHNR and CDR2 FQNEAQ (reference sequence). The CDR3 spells CASSLGEVSTFYEQYF. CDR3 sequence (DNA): TGTGCCAGCAGCCTAGGGGAGGTTTCAACTTTCTACGAGCAGTACTTC. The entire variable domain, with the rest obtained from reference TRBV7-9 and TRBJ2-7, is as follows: DTGVSQNPRHKITKRGQNVTFRCDPISEHNRLYWYRQTLGQGPEFLTYFQNEAQLEKSRLLSDRFSAERPKGSFSTLEIQRTEQGDSAMYLCASSLGEVSTFYEQYFGPGTRLTVT.

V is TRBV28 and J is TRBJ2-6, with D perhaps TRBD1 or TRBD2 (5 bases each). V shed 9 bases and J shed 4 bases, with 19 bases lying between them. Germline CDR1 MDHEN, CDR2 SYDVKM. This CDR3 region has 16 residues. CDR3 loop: CASSGTIREGANVLTF. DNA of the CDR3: TGTGCCAGTTCAGGGACCATAAGAGAAGGGGCCAACGTCCTGACTTTC.

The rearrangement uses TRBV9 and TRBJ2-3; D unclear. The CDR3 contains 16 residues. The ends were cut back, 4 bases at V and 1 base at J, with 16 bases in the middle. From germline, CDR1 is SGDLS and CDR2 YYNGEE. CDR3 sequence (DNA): TGTGCCAGCAGCCCACGACCGATATCCGGCACAGATACGCAGTATTTT. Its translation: CASSPRPISGTDTQYF. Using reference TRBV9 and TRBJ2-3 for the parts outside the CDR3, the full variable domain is DSGVTQTPKHLITATGQRVTLRCSPRSGDLSVYWYQQSLDQGLQFLIQYYNGEERAKGNILERFSAQQFPDLHSELNLSSLELGDSALYFCASSPRPISGTDTQYFGPGTRLTVL.

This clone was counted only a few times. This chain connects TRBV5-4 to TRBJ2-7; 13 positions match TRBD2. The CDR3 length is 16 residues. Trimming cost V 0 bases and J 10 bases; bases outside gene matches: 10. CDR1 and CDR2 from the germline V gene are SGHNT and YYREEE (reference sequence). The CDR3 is CASSLAGTSGGARQYF. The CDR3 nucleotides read TGTGCCAGCAGCTTGGCCGGTACTAGCGGGGGGGCCCGCCAGTACTTC.

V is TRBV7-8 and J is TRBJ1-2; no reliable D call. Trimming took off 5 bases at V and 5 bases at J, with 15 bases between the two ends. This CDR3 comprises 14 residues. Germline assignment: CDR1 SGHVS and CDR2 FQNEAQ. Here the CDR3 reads CASSLGGSGYGYTF. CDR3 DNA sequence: TGTGCCAGCAGCCTCGGCGGTTCAGGTTATGGCTACACCTTC.

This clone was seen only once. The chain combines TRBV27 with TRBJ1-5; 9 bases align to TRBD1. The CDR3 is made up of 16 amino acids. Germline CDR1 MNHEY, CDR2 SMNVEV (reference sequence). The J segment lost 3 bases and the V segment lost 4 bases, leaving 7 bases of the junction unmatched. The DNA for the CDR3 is TGTGCCAGCAGTTATTTGGGGACAGGGTACAATCAGCCCCAGCATTTT. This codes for CASSYLGTGYNQPQHF.

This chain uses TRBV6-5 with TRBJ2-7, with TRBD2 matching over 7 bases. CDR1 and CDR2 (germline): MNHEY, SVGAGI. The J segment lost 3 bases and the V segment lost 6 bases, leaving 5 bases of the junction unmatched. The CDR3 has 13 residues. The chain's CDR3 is CASRTLANYEQYV. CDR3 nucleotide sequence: TGTGCCAGCAGAACACTAGCGAACTACGAGCAGTACGTC.